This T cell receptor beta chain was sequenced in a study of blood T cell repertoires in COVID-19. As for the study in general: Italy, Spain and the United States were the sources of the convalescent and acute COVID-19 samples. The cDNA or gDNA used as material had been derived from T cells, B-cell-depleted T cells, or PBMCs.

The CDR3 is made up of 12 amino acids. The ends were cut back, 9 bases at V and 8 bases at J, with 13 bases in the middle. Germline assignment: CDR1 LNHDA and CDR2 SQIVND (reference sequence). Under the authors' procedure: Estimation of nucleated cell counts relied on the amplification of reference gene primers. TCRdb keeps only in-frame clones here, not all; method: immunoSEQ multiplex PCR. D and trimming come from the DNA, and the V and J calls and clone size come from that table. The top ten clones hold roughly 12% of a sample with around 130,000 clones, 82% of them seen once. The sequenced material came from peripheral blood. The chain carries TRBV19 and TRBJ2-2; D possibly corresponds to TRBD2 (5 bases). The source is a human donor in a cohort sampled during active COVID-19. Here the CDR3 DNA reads TGTGCCAGCCGCTCCGGGATGGGGGAGCTGTTTTTT. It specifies CASRSGMGELFF.